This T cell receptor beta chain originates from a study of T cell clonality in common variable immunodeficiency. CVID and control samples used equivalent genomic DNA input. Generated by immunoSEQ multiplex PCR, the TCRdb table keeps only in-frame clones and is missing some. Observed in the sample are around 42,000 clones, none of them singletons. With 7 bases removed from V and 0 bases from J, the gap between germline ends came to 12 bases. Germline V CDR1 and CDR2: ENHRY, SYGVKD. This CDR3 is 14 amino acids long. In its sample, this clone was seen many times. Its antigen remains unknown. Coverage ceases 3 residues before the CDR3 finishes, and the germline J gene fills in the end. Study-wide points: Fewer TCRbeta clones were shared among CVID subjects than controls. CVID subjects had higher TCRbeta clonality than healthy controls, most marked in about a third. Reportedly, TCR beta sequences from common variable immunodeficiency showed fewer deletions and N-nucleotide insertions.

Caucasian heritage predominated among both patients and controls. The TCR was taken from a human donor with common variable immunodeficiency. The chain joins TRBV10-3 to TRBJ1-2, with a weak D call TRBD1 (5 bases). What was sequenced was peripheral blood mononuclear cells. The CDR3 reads CAINKGDSNYGYTF. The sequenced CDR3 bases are TGTGCCATCAACAAAGGGGACTCTAACTATGGC.